A selection of T cell receptor beta chains follows, all from one sample in a study of T-cell memory formation after mild COVID-19. Each CDR3 protein gets one entry after TCRdb re-called the 5' RACE reads with MiXCR. The top ten hold approximately 12% of the sample, which has 300,000 to 400,000 distinct CDR3 sequences, 28% seen once. The sequenced sample was PBMCs or a T cell subset sorted from them (not recorded which). Every receptor here comes from an adult woman who had mild COVID-19 (a few samples of this study predate the infection). Cell type and time point are not known. Both conserved end residues are part of each CDR3. Each record gives: J gene, clone size, V gene, D gene, CDR3 length, CDR3 protein, CDR3 DNA. D genes are given only for firm matches. Clone size is given for some rows only: seen once, a few or many times, or a class if the clone is expanded.

j_call: TRBJ2-3; clone_size: .; v_call: TRBV6-1; d_call: .; cdr3_length: 13; cdr3_aa: CASREGSPDTQYF; cdr3_nt: TGTGCCAGCAGGGAGGGGTCTCCAGATACGCAGTATTTT
j_call: TRBJ1-4; clone_size: .; v_call: TRBV5-1; d_call: .; cdr3_length: 15; cdr3_aa: CASSPSISSNEKLFF; cdr3_nt: TGCGCCAGCAGCCCATCTATCTCTTCTAATGAAAAACTGTTTTTT
j_call: TRBJ1-6; clone_size: .; v_call: TRBV6-5; d_call: TRBD1; cdr3_length: 14; cdr3_aa: CASSYYTGGSPLHF; cdr3_nt: TGTGCCAGCAGTTACTATACAGGGGGGTCACCCCTCCACTTT
j_call: TRBJ1-5; clone_size: .; v_call: TRBV23-1; d_call: TRBD1; cdr3_length: 14; cdr3_aa: CASSQHRGSKPQHF; cdr3_nt: TGCGCCAGCAGTCAGCACAGGGGTAGTAAGCCCCAGCATTTT
j_call: TRBJ2-5; clone_size: .; v_call: TRBV7-2; d_call: .; cdr3_length: 14; cdr3_aa: CASSAWGDQETQYF; cdr3_nt: TGTGCCAGCAGCGCTTGGGGGGATCAAGAGACCCAGTACTTC
j_call: TRBJ1-1; clone_size: few; v_call: TRBV5-1; d_call: .; cdr3_length: 15; cdr3_aa: CASSLAAGTNTEAFF; cdr3_nt: TGCGCCAGCAGCTTGGCCGCGGGGACGAACACTGAAGCTTTCTTT
j_call: TRBJ2-3; clone_size: few; v_call: TRBV4-2; d_call: .; cdr3_length: 16; cdr3_aa: CASSQDAVGATDTQYF; cdr3_nt: TGTGCCAGCAGCCAAGATGCGGTCGGGGCTACAGATACGCAGTATTTT
j_call: TRBJ2-3; clone_size: few; v_call: TRBV4-1; d_call: TRBD2; cdr3_length: 17; cdr3_aa: CASSLGLAGVSQDTQYF; cdr3_nt: TGCGCCAGCAGTCTGGGACTAGCGGGGGTGAGCCAGGATACGCAGTATTTT
j_call: TRBJ1-5; clone_size: .; v_call: TRBV30; d_call: .; cdr3_length: 14; cdr3_aa: CAWSVLDKNQPQHF; cdr3_nt: TGTGCCTGGAGTGTACTTGACAAAAATCAGCCCCAGCATTTT
j_call: TRBJ2-1; clone_size: medium-sized; v_call: TRBV4-1; d_call: .; cdr3_length: 18; cdr3_aa: CASSLTPPGDFSYNEQFF; cdr3_nt: TGCGCCAGCAGCCTCACCCCTCCGGGGGACTTCTCCTACAATGAGCAGTTCTTC
j_call: TRBJ2-2; clone_size: .; v_call: TRBV21-1; d_call: .; cdr3_length: 17; cdr3_aa: CASSPSRQGVGTGELFF; cdr3_nt: TGTGCCAGCAGCCCGTCTAGACAGGGAGTTGGAACCGGGGAGCTGTTTTTT
j_call: TRBJ2-5; clone_size: .; v_call: TRBV12-3/TRBV12-4; d_call: .; cdr3_length: 12; cdr3_aa: CASSFLVETQYF; cdr3_nt: TGTGCCAGCAGTTTCCTTGTAGAGACCCAGTACTTC
j_call: TRBJ2-1; clone_size: few; v_call: TRBV4-2; d_call: .; cdr3_length: 17; cdr3_aa: CASSRALGGGPYNEQFF; cdr3_nt: TGTGCCAGCAGCCGCGCCTTAGGAGGAGGGCCGTACAATGAGCAGTTCTTC
j_call: TRBJ2-5; clone_size: .; v_call: TRBV30; d_call: TRBD2; cdr3_length: 15; cdr3_aa: CAWSVTSGPQETQYF; cdr3_nt: TGTGCCTGGAGTGTAACTAGCGGGCCGCAAGAGACCCAGTACTTC
j_call: TRBJ2-4; clone_size: few; v_call: TRBV13; d_call: .; cdr3_length: 16; cdr3_aa: CASSLGFSLAKNIQYF; cdr3_nt: TGTGCCAGCAGCTTAGGCTTTTCACTAGCCAAAAACATTCAGTACTTC